This T cell receptor (beta chain) was documented in a study of cytomegalovirus exposure and HLA in healthy donors. This clone came up a few times. Its target is not known. The V end was cut by 5 bases, the J end by 2 bases, with 15 bases between. Germline lookup yields CDR1 SGHAT and CDR2 FQNNGV. CDR3 size: 15 residues. Healthy bone marrow donors supplied every sample. The primer mix had 60 Vbeta and 13 Jbeta primers. Here immunoSEQ multiplex PCR was the method, and the copy in TCRdb shows in-frame clones only, minus some. The sample records 250,000 to 350,000 clones, roughly 80% being singletons. Study findings and constraints: Reported performance of the classifier showed diagnosis of cytomegalovirus status with high specificity and sensitivity. An analysis done earlier found most TCR beta V segments productive about 87% or about 30% of the time. Roughly uniform depth of sequencing across donors was assumed in presence/absence analyses.

The chain uses TRBV11-2 and TRBJ2-5, with D possibly being TRBD2 (6 bases). This clonotype was sampled from a girl aged 2 to 9 in good health and CMV-seronegative. The sequenced material came from PBMCs. The CDR3 is CASSPHPRGQETQYF. CDR3 DNA: TGTGCCAGCAGCCCTCACCCTCGGGGGCAAGAGACCCAGTACTTC. The variable domain in full, with the rest retrieved from reference TRBV11-2 and TRBJ2-5, is EAGVAQSPRYKIIEKRQSVAFWCNPISGHATLYWYQQILGQGPKLLIQFQNNGVVDDSQLPKDRFSAERLKGVDSTLKIQPAKLEDSAVYLCASSPHPRGQETQYFGPGTRLLVL.